The next 4 T cell receptor beta chains were all read from a single sample in a study of T cell repertoires in cytomegalovirus infection. The antigens these receptors bind are not known. TCRdb re-called the reads with MiXCR, one entry per CDR3 protein. The table includes some 110,000 distinct CDR3 sequences, around 10% detected once. Sequenced material: PBMCs, sequenced either directly or after in vitro stimulation (not recorded which). The origin of the receptors is a human donor in good health (CMV status not recorded). Some clones in this sample may be carry-over from other donors' samples.

This clonotype has more than one count but fewer than ten. This sequence joins TRBV2 and TRBJ1-1, with D perhaps matching TRBD1 (5 bases). This CDR3 has 12 residues. V gave up 6 bases and J gave up 4 bases, with 9 bases separating them. Germline assignment: CDR1 SNHLY and CDR2 FYNNEI. The CDR3 loop reads CASRGVGTEAFF. CDR3 sequence (DNA): TGTGCCAGCAGGGGGGTGGGCACTGAAGCTTTCTTT. Full variable domain (rest looked up from reference TRBV2 and TRBJ1-1): EPEVTQTPSHQVTQMGQEVILRCVPISNHLYFYWYRQILGQKVEFLVSFYNNEISEKSEIFDDQFSVERPDGSNFTLKIRSTKLEDSAMYFCASRGVGTEAFFGQGTRLTVV.

Only a few counts were recorded for this clonotype. This chain connects TRBV20-1 to TRBJ2-1; the match to TRBD2 covers 13 bases. The V gene end was trimmed by 3 bases and the J gene end by 4 bases; junction bases not matched to a gene: 3. There are 15 residues in the CDR3. Per germline, CDR1 DFQATT and CDR2 SNEGSKA (reference sequence). CDR3 bases: TGCAGTGCTAGTTTGGGACTAGCGGGATACAATGAGCAGTTCTTC. This encodes CSASLGLAGYNEQFF.

CDR3 amino acids: CASSLGASDGYTF. DNA of the CDR3: TGTGCCAGCAGCTTAGGAGCGTCTGATGGCTACACCTTC. The chain carries TRBV7-6 and TRBJ1-2; D unresolved. The CDR3 consists of 13 residues. Germline V gives CDR1 SGHVS, CDR2 FNYEAQ. V lost 1 base to trimming and J lost 6 bases, with 9 bases between them.

This clonotype was seen a handful of times. The V call is TRBV28, the J call TRBJ2-1; the D gene is possibly TRBD1 (6 bases). Germline V lookup: CDR1 MDHEN, CDR2 SYDVKM. The CDR3 is 13 residues long. V lost 7 bases to trimming and J lost 0 bases, with 7 bases between them. DNA of the CDR3: TGTGCCAGCACCAGGGGCTCCTACAATGAGCAGTTCTTC. Amino acids: CASTRGSYNEQFF.